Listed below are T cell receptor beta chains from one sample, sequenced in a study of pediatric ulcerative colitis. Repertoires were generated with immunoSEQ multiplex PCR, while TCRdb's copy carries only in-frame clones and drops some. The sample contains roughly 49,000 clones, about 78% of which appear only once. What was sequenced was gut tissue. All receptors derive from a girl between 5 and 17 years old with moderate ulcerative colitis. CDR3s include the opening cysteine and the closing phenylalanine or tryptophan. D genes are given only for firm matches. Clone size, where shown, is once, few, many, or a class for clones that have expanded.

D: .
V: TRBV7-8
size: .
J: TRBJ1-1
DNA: TGTGCCAGCAGCTTAGCAGGGGGGAACACTGAAGCTTTCTTT
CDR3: CASSLAGGNTEAFF

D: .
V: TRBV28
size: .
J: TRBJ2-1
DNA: TGTGCCAGCAGTTTCCCCGAGGGAAGCGGAGCCTACAATGAGCAGTTCTTC
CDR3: CASSFPEGSGAYNEQFF

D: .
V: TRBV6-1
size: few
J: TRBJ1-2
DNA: TGTGCCAGCGGGAGATCTAACTATGGCTACACCTTC
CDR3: CASGRSNYGYTF

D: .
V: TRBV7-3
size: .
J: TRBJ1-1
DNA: TGTGCCAGCAGCTCGGGACCCTGGAACACTGAAGCTTTCTTT
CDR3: CASSSGPWNTEAFF

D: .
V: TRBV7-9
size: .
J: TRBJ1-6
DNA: TGTGCCAGCAGCTTAGAGGGCAGGCGATATAATTCACCCCTCCACTTT
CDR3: CASSLEGRRYNSPLHF

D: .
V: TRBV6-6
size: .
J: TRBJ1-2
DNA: TGTGCCAGCAGTTTGAGCAGCCATGGCTACACCTTC
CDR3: CASSLSSHGYTF

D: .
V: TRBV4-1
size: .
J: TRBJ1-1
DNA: TGCGCCAGCAGCCAAGGTCCGGGGAACACTGAAGCTTTCTTT
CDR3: CASSQGPGNTEAFF

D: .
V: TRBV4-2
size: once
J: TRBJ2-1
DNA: TGTGCCAGCAGCCAAGATCTGGCGGCGGCTCACAATGAGCAGTTCTTC
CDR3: CASSQDLAAAHNEQFF

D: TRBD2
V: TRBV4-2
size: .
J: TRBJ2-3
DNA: TGTGCCAGCAGCCAAGATGGGCAGCGGGGGGGCCGGGATACGCAGTATTTT
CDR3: CASSQDGQRGGRDTQYF

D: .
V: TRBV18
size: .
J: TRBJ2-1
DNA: TGTGCCAGCTCGTGGGGCGCTGCCGCTTACAATGAGCAGTTCTTC
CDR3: CASSWGAAAYNEQFF

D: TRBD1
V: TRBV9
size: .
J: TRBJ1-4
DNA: TGTGCCAGCAGCGAGACAGGGGGCCAGGAAAAACTGTTTTTT
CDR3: CASSETGGQEKLFF

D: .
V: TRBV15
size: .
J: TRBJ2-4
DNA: TGTGCCACCAGCAGAGGTCCCAACATTCAGTACTTC
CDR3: CATSRGPNIQYF

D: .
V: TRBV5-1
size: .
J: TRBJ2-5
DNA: TGCGCCAGCAGCTTGGTGGGGATGGGAGAGACCCAGTACTTC
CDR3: CASSLVGMGETQYF

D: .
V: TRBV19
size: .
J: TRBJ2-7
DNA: TGTGCCAGTAGTATAGGCAGTGGAAGGCCCTACGAGCAGTACTTC
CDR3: CASSIGSGRPYEQYF

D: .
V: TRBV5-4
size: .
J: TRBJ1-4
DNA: TGTGCCAGCAGCCTGGCGCCCTGGGGTGAAAAACTGTTTTTT
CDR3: CASSLAPWGEKLFF

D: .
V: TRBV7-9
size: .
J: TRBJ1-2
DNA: TGTGCCAGCAGCTTGAGGGGGGCTAACTATGGCTACACCTTC
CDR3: CASSLRGANYGYTF

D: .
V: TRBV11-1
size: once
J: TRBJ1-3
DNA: TGTGCCAGCAGCACCGCGGGGGTTTACGGAAACACCATATATTTT
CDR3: CASSTAGVYGNTIYF

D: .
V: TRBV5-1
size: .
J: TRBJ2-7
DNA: TGCGCCAGCAGCTTGGCCCGAGGGGCCGAGCAGTACTTC
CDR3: CASSLARGAEQYF

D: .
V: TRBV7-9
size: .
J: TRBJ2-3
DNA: TGTGCCAGCAGCTTAATCGCGGGGAGCACAGATACGCAGTATTTT
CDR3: CASSLIAGSTDTQYF

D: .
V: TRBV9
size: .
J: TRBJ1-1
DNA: TGTGCCAGCAACGGACCTAACACTGAAGCTTTCTTT
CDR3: CASNGPNTEAFF

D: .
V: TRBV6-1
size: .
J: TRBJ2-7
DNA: TGTGCCAGCACCGAGAGGCTTTTCGACTACGAGCAGTACTTC
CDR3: CASTERLFDYEQYF

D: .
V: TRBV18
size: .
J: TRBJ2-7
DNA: TGTGCCAGCTCACAGTTAGGGGCGGCCGAGCAGTACTTC
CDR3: CASSQLGAAEQYF

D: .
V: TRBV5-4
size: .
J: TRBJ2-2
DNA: TGTGCCAGCAGCCGGGGGGCTAGCACCGGGGAGCTGTTTTTT
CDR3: CASSRGASTGELFF

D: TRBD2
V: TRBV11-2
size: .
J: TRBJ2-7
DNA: TGTGCCAGCAGCTTAGATCTGGGACTAGCTCCCCACGAGCAGTACTTC
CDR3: CASSLDLGLAPHEQYF

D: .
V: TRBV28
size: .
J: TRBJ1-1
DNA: TGTGCCAGCAGCCTGACAAGGACAGCTTTCTTT
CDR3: CASSLTRTAFF

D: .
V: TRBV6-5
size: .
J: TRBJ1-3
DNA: TGTGCCAGCAGTTACCCGAACAGGGGAAACACCATATATTTT
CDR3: CASSYPNRGNTIYF

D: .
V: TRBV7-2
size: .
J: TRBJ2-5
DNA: TGTGCCAGCAGAAACCAGCGGAGGCAAGAGACCCAGTACTTC
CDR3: CASRNQRRQETQYF

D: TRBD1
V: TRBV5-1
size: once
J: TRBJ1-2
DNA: TGCGCCAGCAGCTCGACAGGGGGCTGGGGCTATGGCTACACCTTC
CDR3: CASSSTGGWGYGYTF

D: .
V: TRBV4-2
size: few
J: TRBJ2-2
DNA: TGTGCCAGCAGCCAACTCGGGACCAGCGGGACCGGGGAGCTGTTTTTT
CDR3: CASSQLGTSGTGELFF

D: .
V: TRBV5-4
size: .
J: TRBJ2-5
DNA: TGTGCCAGCAGCTCTCGTCAGGGGTTTATGGAGACCCAGTACTTC
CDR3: CASSSRQGFMETQYF

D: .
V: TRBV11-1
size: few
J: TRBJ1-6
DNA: TGTGCCAGCAGCTTAGCCCCGAGCTCACCCCTCCACTTT
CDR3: CASSLAPSSPLHF

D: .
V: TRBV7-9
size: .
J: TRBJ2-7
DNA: TGTGCCAGCAGCCCGAGATCCGTGGGCGGCCCCTACGAGCAGTACTTC
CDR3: CASSPRSVGGPYEQYF

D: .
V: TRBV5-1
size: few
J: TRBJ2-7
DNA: TGCGCCAGCAGCTTACTAGCAGACTACGAGCAGTACTTC
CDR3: CASSLLADYEQYF

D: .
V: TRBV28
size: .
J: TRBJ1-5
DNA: TGTGCGACGGAGCCCTCCAATCAGCCCCAGCATTTT
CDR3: CATEPSNQPQHF

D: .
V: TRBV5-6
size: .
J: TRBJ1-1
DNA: TGTGCCAGCAGCTCGAAACATCTTTTGAACACTGAAGCTTTCTTT
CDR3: CASSSKHLLNTEAFF

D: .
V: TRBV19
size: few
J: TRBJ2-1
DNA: TGTGCCAGTAGTCCCCGACAGAGGCGCTACAATGAGCAGTTCTTC
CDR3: CASSPRQRRYNEQFF

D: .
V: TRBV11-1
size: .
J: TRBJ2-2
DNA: TGTGCCAGCAGCTTAGTGGTCGGGGAGCTGTTTTTT
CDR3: CASSLVVGELFF

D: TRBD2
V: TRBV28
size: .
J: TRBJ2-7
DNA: TGTGCCAGCAGTTTGATAGCGGGAGGATCCTACGAGCAGTACTTC
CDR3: CASSLIAGGSYEQYF

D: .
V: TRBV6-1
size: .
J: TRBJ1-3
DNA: TGTGCCAGCAGCTTAGGACAGGGAAACACCATATATTTT
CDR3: CASSLGQGNTIYF

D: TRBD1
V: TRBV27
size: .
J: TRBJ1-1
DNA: TGTGCCAGCAGGAAACAGGGGCAGAACACTGAAGCTTTCTTT
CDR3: CASRKQGQNTEAFF

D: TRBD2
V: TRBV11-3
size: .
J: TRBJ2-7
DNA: TGTGCCAGCAGCCAGGGGACTAGCGGGACTCACGAGCAGTACTTC
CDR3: CASSQGTSGTHEQYF

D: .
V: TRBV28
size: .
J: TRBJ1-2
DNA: TGTGCCAGCAGTTCCTTTAACTATGGCTACACCTTC
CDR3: CASSSFNYGYTF